The 19 T cell receptor beta chains below were found in one sample sequenced in a study of shared clonotypes between healthy human individuals. Libraries were prepared by immunoSEQ multiplex PCR; TCRdb keeps only in-frame clonotypes and omits some of them. This repertoire shows about 500,000 clones, roughly three quarters found once; its top ten account for around 11%. Material for sequencing was PBMCs. The receptors originated from a woman in her forties in good health. Some clones in this sample may be carry-over from other donors' samples.

This chain joins TRBV29-1 and TRBJ2-7; D remains unclear. The germline CDR1 and CDR2 sequences are SQVTM and ANQGSEA. The CDR3 loop spans 9 amino acids. The CDR3 is CRSEDEQYF. CDR3 coding DNA: TGCAGGTCGGAAGACGAGCAGTACTTC.

This chain joins TRBV5-4 and TRBJ2-7; TRBD1 aligns across 8 bases. CDR3 length: 14 amino acids. With 3 bases clipped from V and 1 base from J, the junction kept 3 bases outside the gene matches. Germline V gives CDR1 SGHNT, CDR2 YYREEE (reference sequence). The CDR3 protein is CASSSQGASYEQYF. CDR3 in DNA: TGTGCCAGCAGCTCCCAGGGGGCTTCCTACGAGCAGTACTTC.

The V and J genes are TRBV28 and TRBJ2-7, with D possibly matching TRBD1 (5 bases). Trimming pared 5 bases from V and 5 bases from J, leaving 13 bases between. The CDR3 is made up of 13 amino acids. CDR1 and CDR2 from the germline V gene are MDHEN and SYDVKM. The CDR3 protein is CASSPRTLHEQYF. The CDR3 nucleotides are TGTGCCAGCAGTCCCCGGACACTTCACGAGCAGTACTTC.

The chain joins TRBV4-1 to TRBJ2-1; D might be TRBD2 (5 bases). The V gene lost 5 bases and the J gene lost 5 bases, with 7 bases spanning the gap. This CDR3 comprises 12 residues. Germline V lookup: CDR1 MGHRA, CDR2 YSYEKL. The CDR3 spells CASSWTHNEQFF. In nucleotides, the CDR3 is TGCGCCAGCAGCTGGACTCACAATGAGCAGTTCTTC.

To note about this clone: A read error may be the cause here, since a much bigger clone is one base away. The sample contains more than one DNA sequence encoding this CDR3. The chain employs TRBV25-1 and TRBJ1-1; TRBD1 agrees at 8 bases. This CDR3 has 17 residues. Trimming cost V 0 bases and J 1 base; bases outside gene matches: 7. Germline CDR1 MGHDK, CDR2 SYGVNS. In nucleotides, the CDR3 is TGTGCCAGCAGTGAATATGCGACTGGACAGGGGAACACTGAAGCTTTCTTT. This encodes CASSEYATGQGNTEAFF.

Concerning this clone itself: A much larger clonotype is one base distant, so this may be a read error. The chain employs TRBV9 and TRBJ2-2; a weak D match, TRBD2 (6 bases). The CDR3 totals 13 residues. Germline CDR1 SGDLS, CDR2 YYNGEE. The CDR3 nucleotides read TGTGCCAGCACTCCAGGTGGGGCCGGGGGGCTGTTTTTT. Its protein is CASTPGGAGGLFF. Full variable domain (rest looked up from reference TRBV9 and TRBJ2-2): DSGVTQTPKHLITATGQRVTLRCSPRSGDLSVYWYQQSLDQGLQFLIQYYNGEERAKGNILERFSAQQFPDLHSELNLSSLELGDSALYFCASTPGGAGGLFFGEGSRLTVL.

The V call is TRBV19, the J call TRBJ2-3, with no clear D. This CDR3 contains 13 residues. The V gene's germline CDR1 is LNHDA and CDR2 SQIVND (reference sequence). Trimming removed 1 base at V and 6 bases at J, with 8 bases between. CDR3 sequence: CASSIGLRDTQYF. The CDR3 DNA is TGTGCCAGTAGTATAGGGCTTCGGGATACGCAGTATTTT.

As to this clone: Only one base separates this from a far larger clonotype, so it likely reflects a read error. V and J are TRBV6-1 and TRBJ1-2; D perhaps matches TRBD1 (6 bases). V lost 3 bases and J lost 8, with 10 bases in between. The CDR3 is 12 residues long. CDR1 MNHNS and CDR2 SASEGT come from the germline V gene. In nucleotides, the CDR3 is TGTGCCAGCAGTGAGACAGGCCGGGGCTACACCTTC. Its protein product is CASSETGRGYTF.

This chain uses TRBV29-1 with TRBJ2-7; TRBD2 matches at 7 bases. The CDR3 loop spans 12 amino acids. Per germline, CDR1 SQVTM and CDR2 ANQGSEA. The V gene end was trimmed by 5 bases and the J gene end by 0 bases; junction bases not matched to a gene: 1. The CDR3 reads CSVSGGSYEQYF. In DNA, the CDR3 is TGCAGCGTTTCGGGAGGCTCCTACGAGCAGTACTTC.

This clone was seen a single time. This chain uses TRBV11-2 with TRBJ2-7; D is undetermined. CDR1 and CDR2 from the germline V gene are SGHAT and FQNNGV. V lost 5 bases and J lost 5, with 16 bases in between. This CDR3 comprises 14 residues. CDR3 in amino acids: CASSPPGFRNEQYF. The CDR3 DNA reads as TGTGCCAGCAGCCCCCCGGGCTTCAGGAACGAGCAGTACTTC.

CDR3 nucleotides: TGTGCCAGCAGCTTAGCGGCAGGAGACACTGGAAACACCATATATTTT. Its protein product is CASSLAAGDTGNTIYF. The gene calls are TRBV7-9 and TRBJ1-3; the D is unclear. From germline, CDR1 is SEHNR and CDR2 FQNEAQ (reference sequence). The V end was cut by 0 bases, the J end by 2 bases, with 11 bases between. The CDR3 totals 16 residues.

The J gene is TRBJ1-1, the V gene TRBV7-3, with TRBD1 matching over 10 bases. This CDR3 is 15 amino acids long. Germline V CDR1 and CDR2: SGHTA, FQGTGA. V shed 5 bases and J 7 bases; nucleotides not matched to a gene: 10. The CDR3 spells CASSQRQGALNEAFF. The CDR3 nucleotides read TGTGCCAGCAGCCAGCGACAGGGGGCACTAAATGAAGCTTTCTTT.

Only a few counts were recorded for this clone. The chain carries TRBV7-2 and TRBJ2-7, with TRBD2 matching 10 bases. From germline, CDR1 is SGHTA and CDR2 FQGNSA. With V trimmed by 2 bases and J by 4 bases, 5 bases remained unmatched. There are 15 residues in the CDR3. DNA of the CDR3: TGTGCCAGCAGCTTAACTAGCGGGAATGGGTACGAGCAGTACTTC. This translates into CASSLTSGNGYEQYF.

This clone was counted a single time. A far more abundant clone sits one base away, making this likely a read error. V usage is TRBV29-1 and J usage is TRBJ2-7; D tentatively reads TRBD1 or TRBD2 (8 bases each). The length of the CDR3 is 12 residues. Germline CDR1 and CDR2: SQVTM and ANQGSEA. The CDR3 DNA reads TGCGGCGGGGGGACAGGCGAACTCGAGCAGTACTTC. Its translation: CGGGTGELEQYF.

This clone came up once. The chain employs TRBV11-3 and TRBJ2-5, with D possibly TRBD2 on 7 matching bases. This CDR3 spans 13 amino acids. Germline V gene lookup returns CDR1 SGHNT and CDR2 YENEEA. V lost 3 bases, J lost 5 bases, and 10 bases lay in between. CDR3 coding DNA: TGTGCCAGCAGCTTTGCGGGGGCGGAGACCCAGTACTTC. Amino acids: CASSFAGAETQYF.

The chain carries TRBV19 and TRBJ2-5; 8 bases agree with TRBD1. J lost 2 bases, V lost 9 bases, and 23 bases had no gene match. Germline CDR1 LNHDA, CDR2 SQIVND (reference sequence). This CDR3 comprises 19 residues. CDR3 residues: CASRTGKSQSPTRQETQYF. The CDR3 region has the DNA TGTGCCAGCAGGACAGGGAAGAGTCAAAGCCCAACTAGACAAGAGACCCAGTACTTC.

J is TRBJ1-4 and V is TRBV7-9; tentatively, D is TRBD1 (5 bases). Trimming cost V 4 bases and J 0 bases, with 12 bases left between them. Germline V gene sequence: CDR1 SEHNR, CDR2 FQNEAQ (reference sequence). The CDR3 consists of 16 residues. CDR3 protein: CASSSGVGATNEKLFF. DNA for the CDR3: TGTGCCAGCAGCTCTGGGGTGGGGGCAACTAATGAAAAACTGTTTTTT.

The chain joins TRBV2 to TRBJ2-2; 8 nucleotides align to TRBD2. Per the germline V gene, CDR1 is SNHLY and CDR2 is FYNNEI. V lost 4 bases, J lost 5 bases, and 9 bases stayed unmatched. There are 16 residues in the CDR3. This CDR3 reads CASSGVAGPATGELFF. CDR3 coding DNA: TGTGCCAGCAGTGGGGTAGCGGGGCCCGCAACCGGGGAGCTGTTTTTT.

The CDR3 loop is CASYTSGSAGELFF. DNA for the CDR3: TGTGCCAGTTACACTAGCGGGAGTGCCGGGGAGCTGTTTTTT. V usage is TRBV28 and J usage is TRBJ2-2, with TRBD2 matching over 11 bases. Per germline, CDR1 MDHEN and CDR2 SYDVKM. The CDR3 is made up of 14 amino acids. The V segment lost 9 bases and the J segment 6 bases; nucleotides outside the gene matches: 6.